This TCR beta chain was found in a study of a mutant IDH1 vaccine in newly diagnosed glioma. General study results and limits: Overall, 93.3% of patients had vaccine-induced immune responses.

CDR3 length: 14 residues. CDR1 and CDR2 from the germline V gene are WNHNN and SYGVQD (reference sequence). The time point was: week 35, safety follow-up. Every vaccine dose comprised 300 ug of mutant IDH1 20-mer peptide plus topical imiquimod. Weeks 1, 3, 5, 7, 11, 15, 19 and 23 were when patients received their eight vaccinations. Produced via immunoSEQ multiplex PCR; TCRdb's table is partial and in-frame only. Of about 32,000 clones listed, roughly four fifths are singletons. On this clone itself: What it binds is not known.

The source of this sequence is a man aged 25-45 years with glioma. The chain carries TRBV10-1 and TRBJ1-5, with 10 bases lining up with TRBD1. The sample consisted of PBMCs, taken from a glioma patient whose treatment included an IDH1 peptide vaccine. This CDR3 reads CGTKGTGAYQPQHF. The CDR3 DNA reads TGCGGGACGAAAGGGACAGGGGCGTATCAGCCCCAGCATTTT.